The clone carrying this TCR beta chain occurred once. Original handling: Nucleated cell number was recorded as an estimate derived from reference gene primer amplification. Generated by immunoSEQ multiplex PCR, the TCRdb table keeps only in-frame clones and is missing some. V, J and clone size are those of that table, while D and trimming were read from the DNA. This table has fewer than 300,000 clones, 80% to 90% appearing once. The sample belongs to a study of blood T cell repertoires in COVID-19. At the level of the study: The origin of the acute and convalescent COVID-19 samples was the United States, Italy and Spain.

The ends lost 6 bases at V and 1 base at J; junction bases unmatched: 8. Germline V gives CDR1 LNHDA, CDR2 SQIVND (reference sequence). The CDR3 has 16 residues. The sequenced sample was peripheral blood. This clonotype originated in a woman between 50 and 59 years old with acute or convalescent COVID-19. This sequence joins TRBV19 and TRBJ2-1; 8 nucleotides line up with TRBD1. The chain's CDR3 is CASRQSGTGSYNEQFF. The CDR3 nucleotides are TGTGCCAGTAGGCAATCCGGGACAGGTTCCTACAATGAGCAGTTCTTC.